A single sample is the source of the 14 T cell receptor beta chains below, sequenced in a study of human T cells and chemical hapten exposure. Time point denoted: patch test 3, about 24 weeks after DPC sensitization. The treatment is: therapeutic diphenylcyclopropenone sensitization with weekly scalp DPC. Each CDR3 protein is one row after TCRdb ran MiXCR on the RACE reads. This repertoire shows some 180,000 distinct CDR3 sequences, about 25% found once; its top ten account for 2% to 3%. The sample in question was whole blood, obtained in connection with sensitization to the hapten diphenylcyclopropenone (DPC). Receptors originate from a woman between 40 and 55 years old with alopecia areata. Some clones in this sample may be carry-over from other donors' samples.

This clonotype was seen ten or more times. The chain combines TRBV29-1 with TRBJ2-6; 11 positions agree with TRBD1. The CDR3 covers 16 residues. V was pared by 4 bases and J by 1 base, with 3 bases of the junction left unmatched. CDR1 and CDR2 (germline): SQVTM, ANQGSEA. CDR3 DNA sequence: TGCAGCGTTGGGACAGGGGGCAGTTCTGGGGCCAACGTCCTGACTTTC. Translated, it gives CSVGTGGSSGANVLTF. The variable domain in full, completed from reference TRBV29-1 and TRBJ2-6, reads SAVISQKPSRDICQRGTSLTIQCQVDSQVTMMFWYRQQPGQSLTLIATANQGSEATYESGFVIDKFPISRPNLTFSTLTVSNMSPEDSSIYLCSVGTGGSSGANVLTFGAGSRLTVL.

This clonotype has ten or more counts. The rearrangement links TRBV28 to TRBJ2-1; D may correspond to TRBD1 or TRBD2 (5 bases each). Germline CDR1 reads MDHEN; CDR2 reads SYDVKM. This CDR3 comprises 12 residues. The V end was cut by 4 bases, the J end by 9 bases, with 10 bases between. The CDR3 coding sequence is TGTGCCAGCAGTTCGCGTGGGGGTGAGCAGTTCTTC. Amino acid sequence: CASSSRGGEQFF.

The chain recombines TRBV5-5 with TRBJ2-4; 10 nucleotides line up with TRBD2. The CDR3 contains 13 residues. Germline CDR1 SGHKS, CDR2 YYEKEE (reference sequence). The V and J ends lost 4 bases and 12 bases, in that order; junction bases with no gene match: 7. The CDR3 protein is CASSPQAGGGQYF. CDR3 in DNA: TGTGCCAGCAGCCCCCAAGCGGGGGGGGGTCAGTACTTC.

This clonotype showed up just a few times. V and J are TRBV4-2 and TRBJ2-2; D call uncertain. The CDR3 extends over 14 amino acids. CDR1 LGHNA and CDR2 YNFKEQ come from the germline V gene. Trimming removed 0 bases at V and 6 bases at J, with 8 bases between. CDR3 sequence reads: CASSQDRNPGELFF. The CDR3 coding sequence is TGTGCCAGCAGCCAAGATCGTAACCCCGGGGAGCTGTTTTTT.

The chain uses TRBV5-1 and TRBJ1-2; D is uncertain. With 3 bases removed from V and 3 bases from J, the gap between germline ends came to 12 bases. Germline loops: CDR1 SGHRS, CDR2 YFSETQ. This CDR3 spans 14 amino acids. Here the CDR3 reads CASSSGNGDYGYTF. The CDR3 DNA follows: TGCGCCAGCAGCTCCGGCAACGGGGACTATGGCTACACCTTC.

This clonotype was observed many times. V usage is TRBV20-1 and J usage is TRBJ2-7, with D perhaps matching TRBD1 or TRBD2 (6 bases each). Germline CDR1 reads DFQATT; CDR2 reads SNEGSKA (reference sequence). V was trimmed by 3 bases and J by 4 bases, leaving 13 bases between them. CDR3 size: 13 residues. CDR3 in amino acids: CSASSGGPYEQYF. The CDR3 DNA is TGCAGTGCTAGTTCCGGGGGCCCTTACGAGCAGTACTTC.

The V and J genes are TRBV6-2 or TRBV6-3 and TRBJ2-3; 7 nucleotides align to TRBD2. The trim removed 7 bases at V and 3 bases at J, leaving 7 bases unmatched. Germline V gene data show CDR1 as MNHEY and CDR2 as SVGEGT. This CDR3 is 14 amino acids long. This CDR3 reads CASIRAGRTDTQYF. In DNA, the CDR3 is TGTGCCAGCATCCGAGCGGGACGTACAGATACGCAGTATTTT.

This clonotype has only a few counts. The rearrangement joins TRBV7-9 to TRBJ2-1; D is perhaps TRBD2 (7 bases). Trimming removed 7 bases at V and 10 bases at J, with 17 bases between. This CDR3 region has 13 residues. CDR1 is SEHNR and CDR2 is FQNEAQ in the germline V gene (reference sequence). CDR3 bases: TGTGCCAGCATCAAACAAGGGGGGGGAGAGCAGTTCTTC. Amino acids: CASIKQGGGEQFF.

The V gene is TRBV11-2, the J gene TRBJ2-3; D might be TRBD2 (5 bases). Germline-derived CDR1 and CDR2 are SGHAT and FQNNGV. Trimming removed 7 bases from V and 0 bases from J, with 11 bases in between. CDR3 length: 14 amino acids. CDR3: CASKDSVSTDTQYF. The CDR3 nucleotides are TGTGCCAGCAAGGATAGCGTTAGCACAGATACGCAGTATTTT. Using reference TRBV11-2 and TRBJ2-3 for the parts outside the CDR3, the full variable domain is EAGVAQSPRYKIIEKRQSVAFWCNPISGHATLYWYQQILGQGPKLLIQFQNNGVVDDSQLPKDRFSAERLKGVDSTLKIQPAKLEDSAVYLCASKDSVSTDTQYFGPGTRLTVL.

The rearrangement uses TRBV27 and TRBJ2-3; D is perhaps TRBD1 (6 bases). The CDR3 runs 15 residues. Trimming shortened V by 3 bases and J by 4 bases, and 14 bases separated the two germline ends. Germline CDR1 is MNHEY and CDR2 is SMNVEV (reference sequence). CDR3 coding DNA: TGTGCCAGCAGTTTGAGACAGGTGGCCCCAGATACGCAGTATTTT. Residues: CASSLRQVAPDTQYF.

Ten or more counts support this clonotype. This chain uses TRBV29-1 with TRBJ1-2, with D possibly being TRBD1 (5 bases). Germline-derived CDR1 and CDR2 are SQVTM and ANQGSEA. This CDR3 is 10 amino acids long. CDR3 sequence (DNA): TGCGCCGGGGGGAAGTGTGGCTACACCTTC. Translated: CAGGKCGYTF.

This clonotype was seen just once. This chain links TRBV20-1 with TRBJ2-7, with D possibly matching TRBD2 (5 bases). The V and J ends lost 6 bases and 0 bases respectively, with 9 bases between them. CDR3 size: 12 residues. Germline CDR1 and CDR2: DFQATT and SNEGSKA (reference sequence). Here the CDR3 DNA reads TGCAGTGCCGGGAAGAGCTCCTACGAGCAGTACTTC. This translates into CSAGKSSYEQYF.

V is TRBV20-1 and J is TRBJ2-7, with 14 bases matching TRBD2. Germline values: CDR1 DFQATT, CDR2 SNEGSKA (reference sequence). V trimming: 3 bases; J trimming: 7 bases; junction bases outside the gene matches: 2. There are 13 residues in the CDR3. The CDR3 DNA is TGCAGTGCTAGGGGACTAGCGGGAGTTGAGCAGTACTTC. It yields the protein CSARGLAGVEQYF.

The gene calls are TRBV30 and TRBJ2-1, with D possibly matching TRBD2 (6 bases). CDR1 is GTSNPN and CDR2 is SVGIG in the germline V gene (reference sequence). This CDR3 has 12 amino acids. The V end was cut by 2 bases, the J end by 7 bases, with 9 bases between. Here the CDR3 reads CAWSPLANEQFF. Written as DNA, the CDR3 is TGTGCCTGGAGTCCTCTAGCGAATGAGCAGTTCTTC.